This record looks at one T cell receptor beta chain sequence and its context. Its antigen is currently unknown. The record originates from a study of CD8 T cells in ankylosing spondylitis. Study-level points and caveats: Some motif variants had been reported before (in reactive arthritis synovial fluid and blood). Characteristic, it appeared, of ankylosing spondylitis blood was a TCR beta motif of 7 or 8 highly homologous variants.

The CDR3 sequence is 14 residues long. With 0 bases clipped from V and 5 bases from J, the junction kept 6 bases outside the gene matches. The germline CDR1 and CDR2 sequences are DFQATT and SNEGSKA (reference sequence). 5'-RACE, quantitative and with molecular barcodes, yielded the TCR beta libraries. Via MiXCR, TCRdb re-called the 5' RACE reads, giving one row per CDR3 protein. The profile shows about 360,000 distinct CDR3 sequences, 20% to 25% of them singletons. This TCR came from a male donor with ankylosing spondylitis or in good health (not recorded which). The chain couples TRBV20-1 to TRBJ2-5; 7 positions agree with TRBD1. The sequenced sample consisted of blood, either unsorted or a sorted T cell fraction (not recorded which). CDR3 sequence: CSARDLQGLETQYF. For the CDR3, the DNA is TGCAGTGCTAGAGACCTACAGGGGTTGGAGACCCAGTACTTC.